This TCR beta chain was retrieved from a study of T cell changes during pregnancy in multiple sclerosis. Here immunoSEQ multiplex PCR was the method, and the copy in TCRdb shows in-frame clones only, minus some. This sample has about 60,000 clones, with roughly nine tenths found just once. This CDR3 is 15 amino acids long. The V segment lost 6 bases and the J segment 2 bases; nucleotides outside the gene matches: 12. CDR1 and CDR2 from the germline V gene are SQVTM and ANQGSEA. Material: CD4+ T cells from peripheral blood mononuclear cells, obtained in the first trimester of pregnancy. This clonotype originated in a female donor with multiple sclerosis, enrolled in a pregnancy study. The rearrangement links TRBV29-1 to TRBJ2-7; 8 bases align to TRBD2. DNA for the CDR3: TGCAGCGTGGGTTCTACTAGCGGACTAACCTACGAGCAGTACTTC. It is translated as CSVGSTSGLTYEQYF.